The clone carrying this T cell receptor beta chain was seen repeatedly, ten times or more. Antigen: not known. TCRdb recomputed calls from the reads with MiXCR, one row per CDR3 protein. The profile shows 250,000 or so distinct CDR3 sequences, approximately 10% of them singletons. V lost 5 bases, J lost 3 bases, and 10 bases stayed unmatched. Germline loops: CDR1 SGHTA, CDR2 FQGNSA. The CDR3 covers 15 residues. These data are taken from a study of T cell repertoires in cytomegalovirus infection. The study's findings and limits: Totalled public TCR beta family frequency picked out people who carried CMV plus the relevant HLA.

The chain couples TRBV7-2 to TRBJ2-7; TRBD2 agrees at 7 bases. The sample consisted of PBMCs. The source is a human donor in good health (CMV status not recorded). Some clones in this sample may be carry-over from other donors' samples. In nucleotides, the CDR3 is TGTGCCAGCAGCCCACCCAGGCGGGGGATCTACGAGCAGTACTTC. Protein: CASSPPRRGIYEQYF. The complete variable domain, with remaining parts taken from reference TRBV7-2 and TRBJ2-7, reads GAGVSQSPSNKVTEKGKDVELRCDPISGHTALYWYRQSLGQGLEFLIYFQGNSAPDKSGLPSDRFSAERTGGSVSTLTIQRTQQEDSAVYLCASSPPRRGIYEQYFGPGTRLTVT.